This TCR beta chain is from a study of cytomegalovirus exposure and HLA in healthy donors. Study outcomes and limitations: In all likelihood, a cluster of highly shared sequence variants was a sequencing artifact.

Germline-derived CDR1 and CDR2 are SGHVS and FNYEAQ. This CDR3 is 13 amino acids long. Vbeta (60) and Jbeta (13) primers were used in the PCR. Produced via immunoSEQ multiplex PCR; TCRdb's table is partial and in-frame only. This sample has roughly 130,000 clones, with roughly four fifths found just once. This clone was seen a single time. The antigen is unknown. The gene calls are TRBV7-6 and TRBJ2-5, with D hard to call. Judging by the DNA end, TRBJ2-7 fits better; the J call may be wrong. This receptor was identified in a male donor in good health and CMV-seropositive. The sample consisted of PBMCs. The CDR3 DNA reads as TGTGCCAGCAGCCACGAACCCTCCTACGAGCAGTACTTC. Translation: CASSHEPSYEQYF.